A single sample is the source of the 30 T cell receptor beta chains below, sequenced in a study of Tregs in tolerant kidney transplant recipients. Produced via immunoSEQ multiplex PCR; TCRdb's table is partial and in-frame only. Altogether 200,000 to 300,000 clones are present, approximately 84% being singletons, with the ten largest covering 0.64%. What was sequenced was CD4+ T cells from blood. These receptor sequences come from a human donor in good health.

The DNA for the CDR3 is TGTGCCTGGAGTGTATCCGTTCCGGACAGGGGAAACACTGAAGCTTTCTTT. It translates to CAWSVSVPDRGNTEAFF. The V call is TRBV30, the J call TRBJ1-1; 9 bases are a match to TRBD1. The CDR3 consists of 17 residues. CDR1 GTSNPN and CDR2 SVGIG come from the germline V gene (reference sequence). With 0 bases clipped from V and 2 bases from J, the junction kept 10 bases outside the gene matches.

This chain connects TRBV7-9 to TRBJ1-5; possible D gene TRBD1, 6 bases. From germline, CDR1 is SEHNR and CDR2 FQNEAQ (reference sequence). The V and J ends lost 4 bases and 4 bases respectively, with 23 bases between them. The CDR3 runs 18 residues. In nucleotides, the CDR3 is TGTGCCAGCAGCTGCCGTGGGGGCACACTACCTCGAAATCAGCCCCAGCATTTT. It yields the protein CASSCRGGTLPRNQPQHF.

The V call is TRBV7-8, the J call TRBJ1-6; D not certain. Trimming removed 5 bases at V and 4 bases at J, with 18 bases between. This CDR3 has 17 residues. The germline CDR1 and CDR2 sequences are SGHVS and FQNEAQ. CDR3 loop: CASSMGTRERYNSPLHF. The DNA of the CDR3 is TGTGCCAGCAGCATGGGTACACGGGAACGGTATAATTCACCCCTCCACTTT.

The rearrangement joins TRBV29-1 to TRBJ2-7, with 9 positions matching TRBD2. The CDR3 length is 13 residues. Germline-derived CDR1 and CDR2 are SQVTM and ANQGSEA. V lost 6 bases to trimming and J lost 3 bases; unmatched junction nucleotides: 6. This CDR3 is CSVGLAVGYEQYF. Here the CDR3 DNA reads TGCAGCGTGGGACTAGCAGTGGGCTACGAGCAGTACTTC.

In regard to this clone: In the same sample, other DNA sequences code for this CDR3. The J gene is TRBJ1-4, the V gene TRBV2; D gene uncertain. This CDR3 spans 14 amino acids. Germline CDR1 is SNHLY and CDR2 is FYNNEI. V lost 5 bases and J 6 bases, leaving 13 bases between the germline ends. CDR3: CASSFRISYEKLFF. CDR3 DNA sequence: TGTGCCAGCAGTTTTAGGATCTCCTATGAAAAACTGTTTTTT. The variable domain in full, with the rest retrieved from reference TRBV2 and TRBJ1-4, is EPEVTQTPSHQVTQMGQEVILRCVPISNHLYFYWYRQILGQKVEFLVSFYNNEISEKSEIFDDQFSVERPDGSNFTLKIRSTKLEDSAMYFCASSFRISYEKLFFGSGTQLSVL.

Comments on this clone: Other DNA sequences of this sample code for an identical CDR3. The DNA for the CDR3 is TGCGCCAGCAGCTTGGGGCTAGCGGGGGGGCATGAGACCCAGTACTTC. It specifies CASSLGLAGGHETQYF. This rearrangement joins TRBV5-1 to TRBJ2-5, with 12 nucleotides matching TRBD2. Germline CDR1 and CDR2: SGHRS and YFSETQ. Trimming took 0 bases from V and 5 from J; bases not matched to a gene: 5. This CDR3 is built from 16 residues.

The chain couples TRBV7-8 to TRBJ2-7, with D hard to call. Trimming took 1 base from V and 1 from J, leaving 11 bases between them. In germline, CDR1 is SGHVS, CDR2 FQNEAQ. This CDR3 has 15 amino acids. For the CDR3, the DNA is TGTGCCAGCAGCTTAGGGGTGGCCCTGTCCTACGAGCAGTACTTC. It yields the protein CASSLGVALSYEQYF.

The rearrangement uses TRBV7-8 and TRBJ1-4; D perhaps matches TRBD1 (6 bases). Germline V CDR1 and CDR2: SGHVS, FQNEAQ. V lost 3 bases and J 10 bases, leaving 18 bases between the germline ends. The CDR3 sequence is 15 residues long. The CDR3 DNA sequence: TGTGCCAGCAGCTTTGACAGGCAGCAAAGGGGAAAACTGTTTTTT. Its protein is CASSFDRQQRGKLFF.

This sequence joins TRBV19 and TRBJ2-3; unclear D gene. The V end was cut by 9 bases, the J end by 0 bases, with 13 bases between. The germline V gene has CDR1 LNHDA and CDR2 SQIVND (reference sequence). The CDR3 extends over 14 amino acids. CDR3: CARSVRSSTDTQYF. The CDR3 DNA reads TGTGCCAGATCGGTTAGGAGTAGCACAGATACGCAGTATTTT.

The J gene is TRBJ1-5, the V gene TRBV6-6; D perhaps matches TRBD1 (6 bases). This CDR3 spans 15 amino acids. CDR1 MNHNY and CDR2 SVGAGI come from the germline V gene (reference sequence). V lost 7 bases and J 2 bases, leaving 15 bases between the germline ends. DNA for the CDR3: TGTGCCAGCACCCTAGGGGGGTATGGCAATCAGCCCCAGCATTTT. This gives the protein CASTLGGYGNQPQHF.

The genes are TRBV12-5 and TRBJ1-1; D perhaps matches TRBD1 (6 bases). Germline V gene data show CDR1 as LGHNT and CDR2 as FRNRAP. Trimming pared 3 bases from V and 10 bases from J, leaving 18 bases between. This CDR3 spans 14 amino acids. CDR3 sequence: CASGLWPGARLAFF. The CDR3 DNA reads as TGTGCTAGTGGTTTATGGCCAGGGGCAAGATTAGCTTTCTTT.

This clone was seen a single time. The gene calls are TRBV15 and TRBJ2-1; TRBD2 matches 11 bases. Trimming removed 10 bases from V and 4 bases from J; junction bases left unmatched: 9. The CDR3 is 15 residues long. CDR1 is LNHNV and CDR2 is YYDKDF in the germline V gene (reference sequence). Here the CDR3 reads CAIESGTSGYNEQFF. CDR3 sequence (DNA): TGTGCCATAGAATCCGGGACTAGCGGATACAATGAGCAGTTCTTC.

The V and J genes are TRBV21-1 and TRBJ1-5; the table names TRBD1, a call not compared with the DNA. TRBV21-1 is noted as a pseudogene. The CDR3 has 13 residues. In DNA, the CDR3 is TGTGCCAGCGCCAGGTATAGCAATCAGCCCCAGCATTTT. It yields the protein CASARYSNQPQHF.

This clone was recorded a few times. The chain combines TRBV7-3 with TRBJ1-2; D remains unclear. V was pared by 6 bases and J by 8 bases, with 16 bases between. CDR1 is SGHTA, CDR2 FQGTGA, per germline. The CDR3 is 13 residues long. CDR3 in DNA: TGTGCCAGCAGACCCCCTGGGGTGGGGGGCTACACCTTC. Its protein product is CASRPPGVGGYTF. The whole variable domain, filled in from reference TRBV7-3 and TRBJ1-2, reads GAGVSQTPSNKVTEKGKYVELRCDPISGHTALYWYRQSLGQGPEFLIYFQGTGAADDSGLPNDRFFAVRPEGSVSTLKIQRTERGDSAVYLCASRPPGVGGYTFGSGTRLTVV.

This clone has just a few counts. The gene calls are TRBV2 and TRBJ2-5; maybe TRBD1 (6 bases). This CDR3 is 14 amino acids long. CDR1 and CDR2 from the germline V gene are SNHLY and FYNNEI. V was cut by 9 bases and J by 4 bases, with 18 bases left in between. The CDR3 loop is CASQGQQGRETQYF. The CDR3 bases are TGTGCCAGTCAGGGCCAGCAGGGGAGAGAGACCCAGTACTTC.

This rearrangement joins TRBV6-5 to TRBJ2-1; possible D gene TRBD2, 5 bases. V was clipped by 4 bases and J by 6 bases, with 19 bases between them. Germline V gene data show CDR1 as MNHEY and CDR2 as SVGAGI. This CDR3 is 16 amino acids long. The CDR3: CASSFTSRVSSNEQFF. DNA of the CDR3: TGTGCCAGCAGTTTCACTAGTAGGGTTAGCTCCAATGAGCAGTTCTTC.

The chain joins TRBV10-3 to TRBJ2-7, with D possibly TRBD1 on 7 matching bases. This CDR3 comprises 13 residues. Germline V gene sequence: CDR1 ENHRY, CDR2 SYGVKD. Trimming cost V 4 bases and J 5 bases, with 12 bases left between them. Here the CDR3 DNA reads TGTGCCATCAGTGGAACAGGGGAGGACGAGCAGTACTTC. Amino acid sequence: CAISGTGEDEQYF.

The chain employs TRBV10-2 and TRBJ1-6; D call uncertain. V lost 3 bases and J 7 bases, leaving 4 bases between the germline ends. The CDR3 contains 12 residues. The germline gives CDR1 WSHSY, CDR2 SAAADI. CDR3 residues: CASSDGNSPLHF. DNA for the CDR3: TGCGCCAGCAGTGACGGGAATTCACCCCTCCACTTT.

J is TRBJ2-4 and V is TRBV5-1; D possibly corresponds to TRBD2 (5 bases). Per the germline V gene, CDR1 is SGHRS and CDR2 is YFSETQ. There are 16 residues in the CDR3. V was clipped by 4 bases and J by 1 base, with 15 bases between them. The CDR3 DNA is TGCGCCAGCAGCCGGGCGGTCCGGGGTGCCAAAAACATTCAGTACTTC. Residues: CASSRAVRGAKNIQYF.

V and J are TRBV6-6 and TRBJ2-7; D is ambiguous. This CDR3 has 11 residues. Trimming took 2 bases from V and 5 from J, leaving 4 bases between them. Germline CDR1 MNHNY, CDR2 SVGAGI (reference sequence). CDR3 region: CASSYLDEQYF. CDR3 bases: TGTGCCAGCAGTTACCTTGACGAGCAGTACTTC.

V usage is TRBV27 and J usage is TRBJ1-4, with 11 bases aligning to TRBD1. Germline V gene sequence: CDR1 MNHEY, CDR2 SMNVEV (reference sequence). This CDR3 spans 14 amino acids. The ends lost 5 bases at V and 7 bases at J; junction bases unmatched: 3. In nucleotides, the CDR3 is TGTGCCAGCAGTACCGGGACAGGGGGTGAAAAACTGTTTTTT. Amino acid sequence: CASSTGTGGEKLFF.

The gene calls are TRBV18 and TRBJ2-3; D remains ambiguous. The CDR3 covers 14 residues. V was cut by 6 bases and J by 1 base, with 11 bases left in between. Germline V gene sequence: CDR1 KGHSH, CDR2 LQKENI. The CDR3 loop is CASSRSYRTDTQYF. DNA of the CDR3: TGTGCCAGCTCCCGATCGTACCGCACAGATACGCAGTATTTT.

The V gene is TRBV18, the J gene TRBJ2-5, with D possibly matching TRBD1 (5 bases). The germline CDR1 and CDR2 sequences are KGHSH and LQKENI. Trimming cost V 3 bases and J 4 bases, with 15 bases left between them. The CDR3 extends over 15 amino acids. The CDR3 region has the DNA TGTGCCAGCTCACCTGCGGCAGGGCCCGGAGAGACCCAGTACTTC. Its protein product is CASSPAAGPGETQYF. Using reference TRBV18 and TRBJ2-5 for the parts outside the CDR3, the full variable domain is NAGVMQNPRHLVRRRGQEARLRCSPMKGHSHVYWYRQLPEEGLKFMVYLQKENIIDESGMPKERFSAEFPKEGPSILRIQQVVRGDSAAYFCASSPAAGPGETQYFGPGTRLLVL.

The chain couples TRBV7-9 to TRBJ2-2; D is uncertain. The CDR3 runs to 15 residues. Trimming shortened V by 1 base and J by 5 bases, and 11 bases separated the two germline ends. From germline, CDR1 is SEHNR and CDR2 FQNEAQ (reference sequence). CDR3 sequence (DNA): TGTGCCAGCAGCTTAGTGGGTAGCCGTACCGGGGAGCTGTTTTTT. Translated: CASSLVGSRTGELFF.

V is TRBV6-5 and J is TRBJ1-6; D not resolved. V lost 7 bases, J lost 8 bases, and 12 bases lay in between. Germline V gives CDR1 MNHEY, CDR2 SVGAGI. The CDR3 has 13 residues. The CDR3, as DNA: TGTGCCAGCAAATTCGGGGTCGATTCACCCCTCCACTTT. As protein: CASKFGVDSPLHF.

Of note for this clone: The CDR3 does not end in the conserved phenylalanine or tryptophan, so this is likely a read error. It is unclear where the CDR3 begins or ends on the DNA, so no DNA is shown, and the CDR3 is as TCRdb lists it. The CDR3 is CASSQEPRSRHCI. The chain carries TRBV4-1 and TRBJ1-2; TRBD1 is the table's D call, not checked against the DNA. The germline gives CDR1 MGHRA, CDR2 YSYEKL. The CDR3 region is 13 residues in length, termini included.

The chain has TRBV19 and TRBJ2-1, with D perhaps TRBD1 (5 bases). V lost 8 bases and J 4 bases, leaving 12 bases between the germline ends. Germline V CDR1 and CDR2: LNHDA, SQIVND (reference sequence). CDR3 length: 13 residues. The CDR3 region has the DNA TGTGCCAGTTCCATAGGACATTACAATGAGCAGTTCTTC. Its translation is CASSIGHYNEQFF.

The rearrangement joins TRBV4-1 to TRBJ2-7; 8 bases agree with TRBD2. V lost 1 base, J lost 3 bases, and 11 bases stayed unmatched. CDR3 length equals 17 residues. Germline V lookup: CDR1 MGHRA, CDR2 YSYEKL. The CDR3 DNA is TGCGCCAGCAGCCAAGTTTCCCCATCCCGGGAGGGCTACGAGCAGTACTTC. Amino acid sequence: CASSQVSPSREGYEQYF.

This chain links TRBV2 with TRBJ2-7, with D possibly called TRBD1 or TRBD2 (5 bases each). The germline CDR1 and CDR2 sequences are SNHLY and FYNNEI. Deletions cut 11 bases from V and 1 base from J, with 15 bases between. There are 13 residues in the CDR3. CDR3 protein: CAGTPGPSYEQYF. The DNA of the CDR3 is TGTGCCGGGACCCCGGGACCGTCCTACGAGCAGTACTTC.

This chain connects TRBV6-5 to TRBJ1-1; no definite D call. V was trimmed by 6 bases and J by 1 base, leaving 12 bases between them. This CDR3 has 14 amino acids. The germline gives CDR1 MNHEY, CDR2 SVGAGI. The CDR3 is CASSHRSKNTEAFF. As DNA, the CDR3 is TGTGCCAGCAGCCATCGGAGTAAGAACACTGAAGCTTTCTTT.